This T cell receptor (beta chain) stems from a study of metastatic and nonmetastatic thyroid tumors. Study-wide background: The study looked at repertoires side by side in blood and in tumor or nodule tissue from malignant and benign thyroid patients.

Original processing notes: Between-group CDR3 differences, defined by clinicopathological status, yielded a distant-metastasis classifier for papillary thyroid cancer. TCRdb re-processed the PCR reads through MiXCR. TCRdb, rather than the study authors, made the V and J calls. The sample consists of more than 85,000 clones, 8.6% of them appearing once. Points on this clone: No antigen is known for it. A read error is possible here, since a much larger clone lies one base away.

Findings and limits, study-wide: The study reportedly found significantly higher TCR beta diversity in malignant thyroid tumors than benign nodules, in blood and tumor.

The germline gives CDR1 ENHRY, CDR2 SYGVKD. CDR3 length equals 14 residues. V lost 2 bases to trimming and J lost 2 bases, with 9 bases between them. All patients were untreated before thyroid surgery. This clonotype originated in a female donor with papillary thyroid cancer or a benign thyroid nodule (not recorded which). Some clones in this sample may be carry-over from other donors' samples. V usage is TRBV10-3 and J usage is TRBJ1-1; no clear D gene. The source material was blood. CDR3 sequence: CAISETAINTEAFF. The CDR3 coding sequence is TGTGCCATCAGTGAGACAGCAATTAACACTGAAGCTTTCTTT.